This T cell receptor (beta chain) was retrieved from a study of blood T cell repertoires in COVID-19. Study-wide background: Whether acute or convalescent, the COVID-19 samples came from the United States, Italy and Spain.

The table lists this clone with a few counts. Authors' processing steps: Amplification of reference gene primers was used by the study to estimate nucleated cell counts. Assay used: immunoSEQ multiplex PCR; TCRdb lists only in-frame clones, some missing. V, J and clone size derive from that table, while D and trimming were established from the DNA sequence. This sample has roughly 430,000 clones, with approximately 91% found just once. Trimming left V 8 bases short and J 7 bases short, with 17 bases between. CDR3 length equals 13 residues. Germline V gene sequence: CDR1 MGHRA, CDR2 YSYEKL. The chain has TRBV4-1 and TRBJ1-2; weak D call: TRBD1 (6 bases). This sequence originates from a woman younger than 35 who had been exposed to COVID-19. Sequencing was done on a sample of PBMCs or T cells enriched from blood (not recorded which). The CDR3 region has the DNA TGCGCCAGCGGTCATAGGACAGTAAGTGGCTACACCTTC. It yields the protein CASGHRTVSGYTF.